These 28 T cell receptor beta chains were all obtained from the same sample, sequenced in a study of Graves' ophthalmopathy and Graves' hyperthyroidism. The authors amplified TCR beta CDR3 regions from RNA transcripts. The first-round RT-PCR employed HTBI primers together with the Qiagen OneStep RT-PCR kit. A multiplex PCR was then performed as the second round. TCRdb processed the multiplex PCR reads anew with MiXCR; each CDR3 protein has one entry. The repertoire holds about 410,000 distinct CDR3 sequences, about 17% seen once, with roughly 1.5% in the top ten. Sequenced material: peripheral blood. These receptors were collected from a woman younger than 30 with Graves' ophthalmopathy.

The sample holds many counts of this clonotype. V usage is TRBV30 and J usage is TRBJ1-5, with 8 bases lining up with TRBD1. Germline values: CDR1 GTSNPN, CDR2 SVGIG (reference sequence). Trimming removed 5 bases from V and 6 bases from J; junction bases left unmatched: 9. The CDR3 runs to 14 residues. The CDR3 nucleotides read TGTGCCTGGGGACCAGGGGGCGGAGGTCAGCCCCAGCATTTT. As protein: CAWGPGGGGQPQHF.

In this sample, this clonotype turned up many times. V is TRBV5-1 and J is TRBJ1-5, with 7 bases matching TRBD1. Germline-derived CDR1 and CDR2 are SGHRS and YFSETQ. This CDR3 comprises 15 residues. Germline trimming cut 4 bases from V and 0 bases from J; bases unmatched to any gene: 4. Here the CDR3 DNA reads TGCGCCAGCAGCGAGGGACAGAATAGCAATCAGCCCCAGCATTTT. Residues: CASSEGQNSNQPQHF.

This clonotype came up many times. A much more abundant neighbour one base away suggests this may be a read error. The rearrangement joins TRBV12-3 or TRBV12-4 to TRBJ2-7; the D gene is possibly TRBD2 (6 bases). The CDR3 spans 13 residues. CDR3 nucleotide sequence: TGTGCCAGCAAAAAGGGACTGGCTTTGGAGCAGCACTTC. Translating it yields CASKKGLALEQHF.

There are many counts of this clonotype. V gene TRBV6-5 combines with J gene TRBJ1-1, with D maybe TRBD1 (5 bases). The ends were cut back, 6 bases at V and 10 bases at J, with 21 bases in the middle. Germline values: CDR1 MNHEY, CDR2 SVGAGI. The CDR3 sequence is 14 residues long. In nucleotides, the CDR3 is TGTGCCAGCAGCGGGGACCGGGTCTCCCGGGGAGCTTTCTTT. It codes for CASSGDRVSRGAFF.

In this sample, this clonotype turned up many times. The chain joins TRBV20-1 to TRBJ2-5; D is possibly TRBD1 (5 bases). Deletions cut 0 bases from V and 2 bases from J, with 13 bases between. The length of the CDR3 is 15 residues. The germline V gene has CDR1 DFQATT and CDR2 SNEGSKA (reference sequence). The CDR3 loop is CSARDQWQGQETQYF. Here the CDR3 DNA reads TGCAGTGCTAGAGATCAGTGGCAGGGTCAAGAGACCCAGTACTTC.

J is TRBJ1-1 and V is TRBV5-1; TRBD1 matches at 7 bases. The CDR3 is 15 residues long. Per the germline V gene, CDR1 is SGHRS and CDR2 is YFSETQ. The V gene end was trimmed by 0 bases and the J gene end by 4 bases; junction bases not matched to a gene: 6. As DNA, the CDR3 is TGCGCCAGCAGCTTGGAGAGGGGGCCTGCCACTGAAGCTTTCTTT. This translates into CASSLERGPATEAFF.

This clonotype was detected ten times or more. The chain links TRBV11-2 to TRBJ2-4, with D possibly TRBD1 on 6 matching bases. Germline-derived CDR1 and CDR2 are SGHAT and FQNNGV. CDR3 length equals 20 residues. Trimming shortened V by 6 bases and J by 0 bases, and 27 bases separated the two germline ends. Here the CDR3 DNA reads TGTGCCAGCAGTTTTAGAGCCGACCTCAGGGGCGAGTTAGCCAAAAACATTCAGTACTTC. Protein sequence: CASSFRADLRGELAKNIQYF.

This clonotype was seen repeatedly, ten times or more. Written as DNA, the CDR3 is TGCAGCGTTGGATTCAACACCGGGGAGCTGTTTTTT. Amino acid sequence: CSVGFNTGELFF. The chain carries TRBV29-1 and TRBJ2-2, with D unclear. The CDR3 spans 12 residues. V dropped 4 bases and J dropped 2 bases, with 5 bases sitting between them. Germline values: CDR1 SQVTM, CDR2 ANQGSEA.

This clonotype was observed many times. The DNA of the CDR3 is TGCAGCGTCATCCAACCAACCCACTACGAGCAGTACTTC. Amino acid sequence: CSVIQPTHYEQYF. The rearrangement uses TRBV29-1 and TRBJ2-7; D unclear. V lost 6 bases and J 3 bases, leaving 15 bases between the germline ends. Per germline, CDR1 SQVTM and CDR2 ANQGSEA. This CDR3 has 13 amino acids.

The table lists this clonotype with many counts. The chain employs TRBV28 and TRBJ1-1; a weak D match, TRBD1 (5 bases). Trimming pared 6 bases from V and 1 base from J, leaving 18 bases between. Germline loops: CDR1 MDHEN, CDR2 SYDVKM. The CDR3 totals 16 residues. The CDR3 DNA sequence: TGTGCCAGCAGAGAGTTCGGGGGAAGAGGGAACACTGAAGCTTTCTTT. Translating it yields CASREFGGRGNTEAFF. The entire variable domain, with the rest obtained from reference TRBV28 and TRBJ1-1, is as follows: DVKVTQSSRYLVKRTGEKVFLECVQDMDHENMFWYRQDPGLGLRLIYFSYDVKMKEKGDIPEGYSVSREKKERFSLILESASTNQTSMYLCASREFGGRGNTEAFFGQGTRLTVV.

This clonotype was counted at least ten times. This chain links TRBV15 with TRBJ1-5; D not resolved. V lost 1 base to trimming and J lost 0 bases, with 7 bases between them. CDR3 size: 15 residues. Germline CDR1 LNHNV, CDR2 YYDKDF (reference sequence). CDR3 DNA sequence: TGTGCCACCAGCAGAGCCCCGGGTAGCAATCAGCCCCAGCATTTT. Translating it yields CATSRAPGSNQPQHF.

At least ten counts were recorded for this clonotype. This rearrangement joins TRBV29-1 to TRBJ2-7; 7 bases align to TRBD2. Trimming removed 6 bases from V and 4 bases from J; junction bases left unmatched: 6. The length of the CDR3 is 12 residues. The V gene's germline CDR1 is SQVTM and CDR2 ANQGSEA. CDR3 in DNA: TGCAGCGTCCAGGCGGGGGTGTACGAGCAGTACTTC. Protein sequence: CSVQAGVYEQYF.

This clonotype was counted many times. This chain connects TRBV12-3 or TRBV12-4 to TRBJ1-5; TRBD1 aligns across 7 bases. J lost 4 bases, V lost 4 bases, and 1 base had no gene match. The CDR3 runs 13 residues. CDR3 sequence reads: CASSWTGNQPQHF. The CDR3, as DNA: TGTGCCAGCAGTTGGACAGGAAATCAGCCCCAGCATTTT.

In its sample, this clonotype was seen many times. The V gene is TRBV28, the J gene TRBJ1-1; D is unresolved. CDR1 and CDR2 from the germline V gene are MDHEN and SYDVKM. CDR3 length: 14 residues. The germline V and J ends were trimmed by 6 bases and 4 bases, with 15 bases remaining between them. For the CDR3, the DNA is TGTGCCAGCAGCCTCTACGGGGTCTTCACTGAAGCTTTCTTT. Translating gives CASSLYGVFTEAFF.

This clonotype was seen repeatedly, ten times or more. The chain is built from TRBV6-1 and TRBJ1-3; weak D call: TRBD1 (6 bases). The V gene's germline CDR1 is MNHNS and CDR2 SASEGT. Trimming removed 6 bases at V and 4 bases at J, with 16 bases between. The CDR3 covers 15 residues. The CDR3 loop is CASRVQGAHGNTIYF. CDR3 DNA sequence: TGTGCCAGCAGAGTACAGGGCGCTCACGGAAACACCATATATTTT.

This clonotype was counted at least ten times. The chain is built from TRBV3-1 and TRBJ1-2; 8 positions agree with TRBD1. The CDR3 has 15 residues. Trimming at V came to 4 bases and at J to 2 bases, leaving 6 bases not matched to a gene. From germline, CDR1 is LGHDT and CDR2 YNNKEL (reference sequence). CDR3 coding DNA: TGTGCCAGCAGCCCGGATGGACAGGGAAACTATGGCTACACCTTC. Encoded protein: CASSPDGQGNYGYTF. Full variable domain (missing parts from reference TRBV3-1 and TRBJ1-2): DTAVSQTPKYLVTQMGNDKSIKCEQNLGHDTMYWYKQDSKKFLKIMFSYNNKELIINETVPNRFSPKSPDKAHLNLHINSLELGDSAVYFCASSPDGQGNYGYTFGSGTRLTVV.

This clonotype was observed at least ten times. The chain couples TRBV24-1 to TRBJ2-5; 10 bases align to TRBD1. The CDR3 consists of 17 residues. After removal of 0 bases from V and 2 bases from J, the junction contained 5 bases not matched to a gene. The germline CDR1 and CDR2 sequences are KGHDR and SFDVKD. CDR3: CATSDLGTGVGQETQYF. The CDR3 DNA reads as TGTGCCACCAGTGATTTGGGGACAGGGGTTGGGCAAGAGACCCAGTACTTC.

This clonotype was observed at least ten times. J is TRBJ1-3 and V is TRBV7-2; D not certain. V was pared by 0 bases and J by 0 bases, with 12 bases between. The germline gives CDR1 SGHTA, CDR2 FQGNSA. This CDR3 region has 17 residues. In nucleotides, the CDR3 is TGTGCCAGCAGCTTAGCAAGTACACAGAGCTCTGGAAACACCATATATTTT. Its translation is CASSLASTQSSGNTIYF.

This clonotype was seen at least ten times. The chain employs TRBV20-1 and TRBJ1-2; possible D gene TRBD1, 5 bases. The germline gives CDR1 DFQATT, CDR2 SNEGSKA (reference sequence). V gave up 4 bases and J gave up 6 bases, with 15 bases separating them. The CDR3 is 13 amino acids. CDR3 sequence: CSATIDREDGYTF. CDR3 DNA: TGCAGTGCTACCATCGACAGAGAGGATGGCTACACCTTC.

The chain is built from TRBV2 and TRBJ2-7; 10 nucleotides agree with TRBD1. V trimming: 6 bases; J trimming: 6 bases; junction bases outside the gene matches: 20. Germline lookup yields CDR1 SNHLY and CDR2 FYNNEI. The CDR3 spans 18 residues. CDR3 nucleotide sequence: TGTGCCAGCAGAAAGGGACAGGGGAGATTGGCGGGAGGCGGCGAGCAGTACTTC. This sequence encodes CASRKGQGRLAGGGEQYF. Together with reference TRBV2 and TRBJ2-7, the CDR3 gives the full variable domain: EPEVTQTPSHQVTQMGQEVILRCVPISNHLYFYWYRQILGQKVEFLVSFYNNEISEKSEIFDDQFSVERPDGSNFTLKIRSTKLEDSAMYFCASRKGQGRLAGGGEQYFGPGTRLTVT.

This clonotype was observed at least ten times. The chain is built from TRBV20-1 and TRBJ1-1; D may be TRBD1 (6 bases). This CDR3 is built from 11 residues. Germline CDR1 and CDR2: DFQATT and SNEGSKA (reference sequence). In nucleotides, the CDR3 is TGCATTGTGACAGGGAACACTGAAGCTTTCTTT. Protein product: CIVTGNTEAFF.

The rearrangement links TRBV12-3 or TRBV12-4 to TRBJ2-7; D may match TRBD1 or TRBD2 (6 bases each). The CDR3 consists of 13 residues. Trimming stripped 9 bases from V and 1 base from J, with 13 bases between. CDR3 DNA sequence: TGTGCCAGTAGGAGGGGGGCTTCCTACGAGCAGTACTTC. Protein: CASRRGASYEQYF.

This clonotype was seen ten or more times. This sequence joins TRBV15 and TRBJ2-2; the match to TRBD2 covers 16 bases. Germline lookup yields CDR1 LNHNV and CDR2 YYDKDF (reference sequence). The CDR3 totals 18 residues. Trimming took 3 bases from V and 5 from J; bases not matched to a gene: 6. Written as DNA, the CDR3 is TGTGCCACCAGCAGCGGGACTAGCGGGGGGGCCAGGACCGGGGAGCTGTTTTTT. As protein: CATSSGTSGGARTGELFF.

This clonotype appeared many times. One junction end does not reproduce the germline sequence, and a read error may be involved. V gene TRBV6-2 or TRBV6-3 combines with J gene TRBJ2-1; 10 bases are a match to TRBD2. The CDR3 length is 17 residues. CDR1 and CDR2 (germline): MNHEY, SVGEGT. For the CDR3, the DNA is TGTGCCTGCAGTTACTCGACTAGCGGGTTAGATGAGGATGAGCAGTTCTTC. Translating it yields CACSYSTSGLDEDEQFF.

In this sample, this clonotype turned up many times. This chain connects TRBV12-3 or TRBV12-4 to TRBJ2-7; D unclear. The V end was cut by 4 bases, the J end by 3 bases, with 16 bases between. The CDR3 length is 15 residues. CDR3: CASSYSVSSVYEQYF. The CDR3 coding sequence is TGTGCCAGCAGTTACTCAGTTTCTTCGGTCTACGAGCAGTACTTC.

This clonotype was seen repeatedly, ten times or more. The chain is built from TRBV20-1 and TRBJ1-2; D unclear. The CDR3 sequence is 12 residues long. The V end lost 2 bases, the J end lost 7 bases, and 11 bases lay between the germline ends. Germline V gene data show CDR1 as DFQATT and CDR2 as SNEGSKA (reference sequence). DNA of the CDR3: TGCAGTGCTAGACCGGAGACGGGTGGCTACACCTTC. The encoded protein is CSARPETGGYTF.

This clonotype was detected many times. CDR3 in DNA: TGCGCCACCCAGGACCGAGGGGGCACTGAAGCTTTCTTT. This translates into CATQDRGGTEAFF. The V call is TRBV10-1, the J call TRBJ1-1; D perhaps matches TRBD1 (6 bases). CDR3 length: 13 amino acids. CDR1 and CDR2 from the germline V gene are WNHNN and SYGVQD (reference sequence). The germline V and J ends were trimmed by 10 bases and 4 bases, with 16 bases remaining between them.

This clonotype was detected many times. The genes are TRBV5-1 and TRBJ2-5; TRBD2 aligns across 8 bases. Trimming at V came to 2 bases and at J to 4 bases, leaving 4 bases not matched to a gene. There are 14 residues in the CDR3. Looked up from germline, CDR1 is SGHRS and CDR2 is YFSETQ. Here the CDR3 DNA reads TGCGCCAGCAGCTTCCGGACTAGCTTAGAGACCCAGTACTTC. The encoded protein is CASSFRTSLETQYF.